This is a list of T cell receptor beta chains from one sample in a study of cytomegalovirus exposure and HLA in healthy donors. TCRdb keeps only in-frame clones here, not all; method: immunoSEQ multiplex PCR. The sample yields about 150,000 clones, 80% to 90% seen once. The sample comprised PBMCs. Receptor source: a woman aged 25 to 39 in good health and CMV-seropositive. Both conserved end residues are trimmed from each CDR3. The order of the fields is CDR3 length, V gene, J gene, CDR3 protein.

13	TRBV18	TRBJ2-2	ASSLAGGNTGELF
13	TRBV2	TRBJ2-7	ASRLGLAGSYEQY
15	TRBV6-1	TRBJ1-5	ASSEEVWGGGNQPQH
12	TRBV9	TRBJ2-7	ASSVASSSYEQY
12	TRBV5-8	TRBJ1-5	ASSSVLNNQPQH
15	TRBV6-4	TRBJ2-3	ASSDRSAGDGTDTQY
14	TRBV2	TRBJ2-4	ASSVIKVQAKNIQY
13	TRBV1	TRBJ2-2	TSSHFSVDTGELF
12	TRBV6-4	TRBJ2-3	ASSEQGPGDTQY
10	TRBV28	TRBJ1-2	ASSLWQGVYT
10	TRBV6-1	TRBJ2-7	ASRETVYEQY
13	TRBV13	TRBJ2-6	ASSLSNGEANVLT
14	TRBV2	TRBJ1-4	ASSDLQQGAREKLF
12	TRBV5-1	TRBJ1-2	ASSLQGSNYGYT
11	TRBV6-5	TRBJ1-1	ASSPTGGLEAF
13	TRBV11-3	TRBJ2-2	ASSSSGSGSGELF
13	TRBV21-1	TRBJ1-2	ASSNKDRGSYGYT
13	TRBV2	TRBJ1-5	ASNPEQGHNQPQH
13	TRBV7-2	TRBJ2-1	ASREGARPYNEQF
11	TRBV6-1	TRBJ2-2	ASGGMDTGELF
12	TRBV19	TRBJ1-2	ASSSGTGNYGYT
16	TRBV5-1	TRBJ2-1	ASSSLAGALGSYNEQF
12	TRBV7-3	TRBJ2-7	ASSQAPGGQEQY
11	TRBV7-9	TRBJ1-2	ASSRTASYGYT
12	TRBV6-1	TRBJ1-4	ASRITGLTEKLF
12	TRBV7-2	TRBJ2-1	ASSSGSGYNEQF
12	TRBV5-4	TRBJ2-3	ASSLGQSTDTQY
12	TRBV19	TRBJ2-7	ASSPGQGRYEQY
15	TRBV4-1	TRBJ2-7	ASSPSGRSRGTYEQY
14	TRBV28	TRBJ1-2	ASSPSSGTGGFGYT
14	TRBV7-9	TRBJ2-3	ASSPRRSSSTDTQY
12	TRBV5-5	TRBJ2-7	ASSSGQEWYEQY
11	TRBV6-5	-	ASRENRENEQY
9	TRBV28	TRBJ2-1	ASSSRQEEF
10	TRBV7-9	TRBJ1-1	ASSSGRTEAF
11	TRBV5-6	TRBJ1-6	ATRAGLNSPLH
12	TRBV6-1	TRBJ2-1	ASSEGSSGNEQF
13	TRBV2	TRBJ2-5	ASSGTGGWGETQY
13	TRBV5-6	TRBJ2-1	ASSLGTSPYNEQF
13	TRBV15	TRBJ1-4	ATSREGAGDEKLF
12	TRBV28	TRBJ1-4	ASSSLLTNEKLF
14	TRBV9	TRBJ2-7	ASSASGTSAAYEQY
11	TRBV5-4	TRBJ1-2	ASSLDRAYGYT
15	TRBV7-8	TRBJ2-3	ASSLVPSGGRTDTQY
14	TRBV13	TRBJ2-1	ASSLAGGGAVNEQF
16	TRBV11-3	TRBJ2-1	ASSLRGTSGGPINEQF
16	TRBV6-1	TRBJ1-2	ASSEVAGGMQNNYGYT
13	TRBV13	TRBJ2-7	ASSLGSSGPYEQY
14	TRBV4-1	TRBJ2-2	ASSQAGIVRTGELF
16	TRBV7-2	TRBJ2-2	ASSPGPPTAGGPRELF
10	TRBV28	TRBJ2-5	ATLSGRGTQY
11	TRBV9	TRBJ1-1	ASSVGRRTEAF
12	TRBV6-1	TRBJ1-2	ASSVTRDIFGYT
12	TRBV2	TRBJ2-1	ASTPGLAPNEQF
13	TRBV28	TRBJ1-5	ASSLQGGGNQPQH
12	TRBV5-1	TRBJ1-2	ASSLAEGLYGYT
13	TRBV7-8	TRBJ2-5	ASSLLGAGGETQY
13	TRBV6-5	TRBJ1-2	ASSSQVGDPRGYT
13	TRBV6-5	TRBJ2-2	ASSYASGGSRELF
13	TRBV28	TRBJ1-2	ASSLREWVWGGYT